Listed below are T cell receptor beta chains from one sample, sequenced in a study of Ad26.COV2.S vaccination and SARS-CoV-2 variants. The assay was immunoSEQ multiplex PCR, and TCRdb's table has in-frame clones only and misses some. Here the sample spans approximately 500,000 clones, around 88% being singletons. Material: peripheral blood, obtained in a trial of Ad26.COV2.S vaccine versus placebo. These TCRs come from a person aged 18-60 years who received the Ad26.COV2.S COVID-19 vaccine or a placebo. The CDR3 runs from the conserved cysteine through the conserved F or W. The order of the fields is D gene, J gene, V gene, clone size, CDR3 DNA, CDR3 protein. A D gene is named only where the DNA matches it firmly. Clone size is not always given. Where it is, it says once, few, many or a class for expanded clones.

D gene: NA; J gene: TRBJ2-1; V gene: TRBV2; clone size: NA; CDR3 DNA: TGTGCCAGCAGTGGGTCGTGGTCCTACAATGAGCAGTTCTTC; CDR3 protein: CASSGSWSYNEQFF
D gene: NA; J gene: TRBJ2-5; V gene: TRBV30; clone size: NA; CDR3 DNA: TGTGCCTGGAATCGGGACACACAAGAGACCCAGTACTTC; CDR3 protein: CAWNRDTQETQYF
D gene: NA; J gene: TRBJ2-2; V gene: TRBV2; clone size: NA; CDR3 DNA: TGTGCCACAGGGGTTGGCGCCGGGGAGCTGTTTTTT; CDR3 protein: CATGVGAGELFF
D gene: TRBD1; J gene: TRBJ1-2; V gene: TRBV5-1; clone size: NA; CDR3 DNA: TGCGCCAGCAGCTTACAGGGACAGGGGTTAAGCGGCTACACCTTC; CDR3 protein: CASSLQGQGLSGYTF
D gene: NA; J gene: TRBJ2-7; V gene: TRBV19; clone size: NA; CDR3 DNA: TGTGCCAGTAGTAGCCCCGCAGGGTCGGGCTCCTACGAGCAGTACTTC; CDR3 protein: CASSSPAGSGSYEQYF
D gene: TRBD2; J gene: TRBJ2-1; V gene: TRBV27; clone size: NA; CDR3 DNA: TGTGCCAGCAGGAGGGCTAGCGGGAATGTCAATGAGCAGTTCTTC; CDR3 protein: CASRRASGNVNEQFF
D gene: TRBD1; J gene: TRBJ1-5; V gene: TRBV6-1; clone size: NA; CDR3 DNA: TGTGCCAGCAGTGATATATCACAGGGACAGAAGTTTTGGCCCCAGCATTTT; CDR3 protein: CASSDISQGQKFWPQHF
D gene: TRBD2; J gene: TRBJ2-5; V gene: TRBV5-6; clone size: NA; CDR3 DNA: TGTGCCAGCAGCCCAACCCAACTAGCGGGAGGAGGGACCCAGTACTTC; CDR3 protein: CASSPTQLAGGGTQYF
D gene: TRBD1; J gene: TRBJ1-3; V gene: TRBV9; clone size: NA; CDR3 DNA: TGTGCCAGCAGCGCCGGGACAGTGAGAAACACCATATATTTT; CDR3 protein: CASSAGTVRNTIYF
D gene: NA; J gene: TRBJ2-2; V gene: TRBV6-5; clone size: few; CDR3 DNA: TGTGCCAGCAGTTACTCGGGGGGCAACGGGGAGCTGTTTTTT; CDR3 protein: CASSYSGGNGELFF
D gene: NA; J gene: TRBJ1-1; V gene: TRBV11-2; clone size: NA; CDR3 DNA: TGTGCCAGCAGCTTAGGGAGGAACACTGAAGCTTTCTTT; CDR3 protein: CASSLGRNTEAFF
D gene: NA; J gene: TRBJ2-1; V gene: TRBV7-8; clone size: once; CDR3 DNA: TGTGCCAGCAGCTTAGAGCACCCTGTGGATGAGCAGTTCTTC; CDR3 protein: CASSLEHPVDEQFF
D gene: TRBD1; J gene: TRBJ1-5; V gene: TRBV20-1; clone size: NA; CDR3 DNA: TGCAGTGCTAGTCCCCGGGACAGGGGCTCAATTTTCCAGAATTTTGGCAATCAGCCCCAGCATTTT; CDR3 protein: CSASPRDRGSIFQNFGNQPQHF
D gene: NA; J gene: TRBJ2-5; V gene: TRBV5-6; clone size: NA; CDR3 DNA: TGTGCCAGCAGCTTGGATCTTGTTGGAGAGACCCAGTACTTC; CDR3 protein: CASSLDLVGETQYF
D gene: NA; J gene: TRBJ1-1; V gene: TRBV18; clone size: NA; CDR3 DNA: TGTGCCAGTAACCAGGGTTTCACTGAAGCTTTCTTT; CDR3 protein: CASNQGFTEAFF
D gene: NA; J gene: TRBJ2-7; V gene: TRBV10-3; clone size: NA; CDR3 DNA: TGTGCCATCAGTGAGTCTAGCAGGGCGGGCAACGAGCAGTACTTC; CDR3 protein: CAISESSRAGNEQYF
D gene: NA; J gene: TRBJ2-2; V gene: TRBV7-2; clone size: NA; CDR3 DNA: TGTGCCAGCAGCTTTCTGGGGTCCTACACCGGGGAGCTGTTTTTT; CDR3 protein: CASSFLGSYTGELFF